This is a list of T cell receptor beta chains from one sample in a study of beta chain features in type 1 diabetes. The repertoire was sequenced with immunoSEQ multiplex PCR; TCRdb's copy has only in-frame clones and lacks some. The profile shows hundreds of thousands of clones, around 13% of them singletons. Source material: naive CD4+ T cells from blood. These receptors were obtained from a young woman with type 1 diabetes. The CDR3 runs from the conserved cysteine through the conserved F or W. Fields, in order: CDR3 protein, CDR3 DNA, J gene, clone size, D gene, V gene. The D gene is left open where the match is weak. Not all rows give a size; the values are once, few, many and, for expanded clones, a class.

CDR3 protein: CASSVGTGRYEQYF
CDR3 DNA: TGTGCCAGCAGCGTAGGGACAGGGCGATACGAGCAGTACTTC
J gene: TRBJ2-7
clone size: .
D gene: TRBD1
V gene: TRBV9

CDR3 protein: CASSVGSGARQETQYF
CDR3 DNA: TGTGCCAGCAGCGTAGGAAGCGGGGCAAGGCAAGAGACCCAGTACTTC
J gene: TRBJ2-5
clone size: once
D gene: TRBD2
V gene: TRBV9

CDR3 protein: CASSFFGGNEKLFF
CDR3 DNA: TGTGCCAGCAGTTTCTTTGGAGGGAATGAAAAACTGTTTTTT
J gene: TRBJ1-4
clone size: few
D gene: .
V gene: TRBV28

CDR3 protein: CASSPRQASTDTQYF
CDR3 DNA: TGTGCCAGCTCACCCAGACAGGCGAGCACAGATACGCAGTATTTT
J gene: TRBJ2-3
clone size: .
D gene: .
V gene: TRBV18

CDR3 protein: CAWSVPGTGLSGELFF
CDR3 DNA: TGTGCCTGGAGTGTACCCGGGACAGGGTTGTCCGGGGAGCTGTTTTTT
J gene: TRBJ2-2
clone size: few
D gene: TRBD1
V gene: TRBV30

CDR3 protein: CASSAWGGLTDTQYF
CDR3 DNA: TGTGCCAGCAGCGCCTGGGGGGGCCTAACAGATACGCAGTATTTT
J gene: TRBJ2-3
clone size: few
D gene: .
V gene: TRBV4-2

CDR3 protein: CASSPSSYEQYF
CDR3 DNA: TGTGCCAGCAGTCCCAGCTCCTACGAGCAGTACTTC
J gene: TRBJ2-7
clone size: .
D gene: .
V gene: TRBV28

CDR3 protein: CASSSIGELFF
CDR3 DNA: TGTGCCAGCAGTTCTATCGGGGAGCTGTTTTTT
J gene: TRBJ2-2
clone size: .
D gene: .
V gene: TRBV28

CDR3 protein: CASSAWTSGGYEQYF
CDR3 DNA: TGTGCCAGCAGCGCCTGGACTAGCGGGGGTTACGAGCAGTACTTC
J gene: TRBJ2-7
clone size: .
D gene: TRBD2
V gene: TRBV7-2

CDR3 protein: CASGPGSYEQYF
CDR3 DNA: TGTGCCAGCGGGCCAGGGTCCTACGAGCAGTACTTC
J gene: TRBJ2-7
clone size: .
D gene: .
V gene: TRBV6-6

CDR3 protein: CSVAQGTIYF
CDR3 DNA: TGCAGCGTTGCCCAGGGCACCATATATTTT
J gene: TRBJ1-3
clone size: .
D gene: .
V gene: TRBV29-1

CDR3 protein: CASSYSRQGVETQYF
CDR3 DNA: TGTGCCAGCAGTTACTCGAGACAGGGTGTGGAGACCCAGTACTTC
J gene: TRBJ2-5
clone size: few
D gene: TRBD1
V gene: TRBV6-5

CDR3 protein: CASSSTSGEQYF
CDR3 DNA: TGTGCCAGCAGCTCGACTAGCGGCGAGCAGTACTTC
J gene: TRBJ2-7
clone size: .
D gene: TRBD2
V gene: TRBV28

CDR3 protein: CASSLADEQFF
CDR3 DNA: TGTGCCAGCAGTCTCGCGGATGAGCAGTTCTTC
J gene: TRBJ2-1
clone size: few
D gene: .
V gene: TRBV28

CDR3 protein: CASSLGLYNEQFF
CDR3 DNA: TGTGCCAGCAGCTTAGGGCTTTACAATGAGCAGTTCTTC
J gene: TRBJ2-1
clone size: few
D gene: .
V gene: TRBV11-2

CDR3 protein: CASGLAYGYTF
CDR3 DNA: TGTGCCAGCGGGCTGGCCTATGGCTACACCTTC
J gene: TRBJ1-2
clone size: .
D gene: .
V gene: TRBV6-5

CDR3 protein: CASSQAARADTQYF
CDR3 DNA: TGCGCCAGCAGCCAAGCCGCCCGAGCGGATACGCAGTATTTT
J gene: TRBJ2-3
clone size: .
D gene: .
V gene: TRBV4-3

CDR3 protein: CASSPVGGGPVTQYF
CDR3 DNA: TGTGCCAGCAGCCCGGTGGGGGGAGGGCCCGTGACCCAGTACTTC
J gene: TRBJ2-5
clone size: few
D gene: TRBD2
V gene: TRBV7-2

CDR3 protein: CASSPIAGEGTQYF
CDR3 DNA: TGTGCCAGCAGCCCCATAGCGGGAGAGGGTACGCAGTATTTT
J gene: TRBJ2-3
clone size: .
D gene: TRBD2
V gene: TRBV11-3

CDR3 protein: CASSHGQYNQPQHF
CDR3 DNA: TGTGCCAGCAGCCACGGACAGTACAATCAGCCCCAGCATTTT
J gene: TRBJ1-5
clone size: .
D gene: .
V gene: TRBV5-6

CDR3 protein: CASSLVGDQPQHF
CDR3 DNA: TGCGCCAGCAGCTTGGTGGGAGATCAGCCCCAGCATTTT
J gene: TRBJ1-5
clone size: .
D gene: .
V gene: TRBV5-1

CDR3 protein: CATSRDPSGGLAFF
CDR3 DNA: TGTGCCACCAGCAGAGATCCATCAGGGGGCTTGGCTTTCTTT
J gene: TRBJ1-1
clone size: few
D gene: TRBD1
V gene: TRBV15

CDR3 protein: CASSQWSQETQYF
CDR3 DNA: TGTGCCAGCAGCCAATGGTCCCAGGAGACCCAGTACTTC
J gene: TRBJ2-5
clone size: few
D gene: .
V gene: TRBV14

CDR3 protein: CASSFGHRPRSYNEQFF
CDR3 DNA: TGTGCCAGCAGCTTTGGCCACAGACCACGCTCCTACAATGAGCAGTTCTTC
J gene: TRBJ2-1
clone size: few
D gene: .
V gene: TRBV11-2

CDR3 protein: CASSFGDRDTDTQYF
CDR3 DNA: TGTGCCAGCAGCTTTGGGGACAGGGATACAGATACGCAGTATTTT
J gene: TRBJ2-3
clone size: .
D gene: TRBD1
V gene: TRBV7-2

CDR3 protein: CASSLAVDQPQHF
CDR3 DNA: TGTGCCAGCAGCTTAGCAGTAGATCAGCCCCAGCATTTT
J gene: TRBJ1-5
clone size: few
D gene: .
V gene: TRBV7-9

CDR3 protein: CASSQHTGFTEAFF
CDR3 DNA: TGTGCCAGCAGTCAACACACAGGGTTCACTGAAGCTTTCTTT
J gene: TRBJ1-1
clone size: .
D gene: .
V gene: TRBV28

CDR3 protein: CASSFSVEDSPLHF
CDR3 DNA: TGTGCCAGCAGCTTCTCCGTAGAGGATTCACCCCTCCACTTT
J gene: TRBJ1-6
clone size: .
D gene: .
V gene: TRBV11-3

CDR3 protein: CASSFRPMRTEAFF
CDR3 DNA: TGTGCCAGCAGCTTTAGGCCGATGCGGACTGAAGCTTTCTTT
J gene: TRBJ1-1
clone size: few
D gene: .
V gene: TRBV7-8

CDR3 protein: CASSERDSSYEQYF
CDR3 DNA: TGTGCCAGCAGTGAACGGGACAGCTCCTACGAGCAGTACTTC
J gene: TRBJ2-7
clone size: few
D gene: TRBD1
V gene: TRBV6-1

CDR3 protein: CASSRAKRAYEQYF
CDR3 DNA: TGCGCCAGCAGCCGAGCGAAGAGGGCCTACGAGCAGTACTTC
J gene: TRBJ2-7
clone size: .
D gene: .
V gene: TRBV4-3

CDR3 protein: CASSPNQGDVAQVQYF
CDR3 DNA: TGCGCCAGCAGCCCCAACCAGGGGGATGTCGCTCAGGTGCAGTACTTC
J gene: TRBJ2-7
clone size: .
D gene: TRBD1
V gene: TRBV5-1

CDR3 protein: CASSPGTYSGDEQFF
CDR3 DNA: TGCGCCAGCAGCCCGGGGACTTACTCCGGGGATGAGCAGTTCTTC
J gene: TRBJ2-1
clone size: .
D gene: .
V gene: TRBV5-1

CDR3 protein: CASSQDEALRAFF
CDR3 DNA: TGTGCCAGCAGCCAAGATGAGGCCCTGAGAGCTTTCTTT
J gene: TRBJ1-1
clone size: .
D gene: .
V gene: TRBV4-2